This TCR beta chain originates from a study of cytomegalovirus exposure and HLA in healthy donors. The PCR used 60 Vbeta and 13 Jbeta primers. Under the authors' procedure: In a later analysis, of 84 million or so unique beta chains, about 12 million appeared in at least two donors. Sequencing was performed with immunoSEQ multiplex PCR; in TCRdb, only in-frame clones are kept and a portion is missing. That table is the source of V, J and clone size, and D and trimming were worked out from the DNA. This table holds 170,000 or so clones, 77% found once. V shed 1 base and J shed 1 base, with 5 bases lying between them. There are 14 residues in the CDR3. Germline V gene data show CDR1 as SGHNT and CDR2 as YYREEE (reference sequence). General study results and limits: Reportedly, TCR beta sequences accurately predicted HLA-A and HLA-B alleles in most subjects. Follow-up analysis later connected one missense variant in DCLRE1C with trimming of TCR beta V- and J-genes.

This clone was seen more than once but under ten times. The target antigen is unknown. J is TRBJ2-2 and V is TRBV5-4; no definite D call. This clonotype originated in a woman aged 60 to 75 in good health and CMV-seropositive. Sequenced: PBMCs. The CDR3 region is CASSLPLNTGELFF. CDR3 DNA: TGTGCCAGCAGCTTGCCACTGAACACCGGGGAGCTGTTTTTT. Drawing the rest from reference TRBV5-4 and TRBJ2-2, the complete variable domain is ETGVTQSPTHLIKTRGQQVTLRCSSQSGHNTVSWYQQALGQGPQFIFQYYREEENGRGNFPPRFSGLQFPNYSSELNVNALELDDSALYLCASSLPLNTGELFFGEGSRLTVL.